The present T cell receptor (beta chain) was sequenced within a study of vaccination effects on CD4 cells after COVID-19. Concerning this clone: The antigen is undetermined.

Germline loops: CDR1 MGHDK, CDR2 SYGVNS. The CDR3 consists of 16 residues. The V end lost 7 bases, the J end lost 2 bases, and 18 bases lay between the germline ends. Viral peptide pool expansion of antigen-specific CD4+ T cells preceded sequencing in the ViraFEST assay. When around 10 days of culture had elapsed, CD4+ T cells were isolated. Vaccine administered to participants consisted of two doses of either BNT162b2 or mRNA-1273. Every well housed 1.5 million to 2 million PBMC, which grew in culture alongside 8.5 to 10 IU/ml IL-2 and 10 ug/ml peptides. Some clones are missing from TCRdb's copy, which holds only in-frame ones; the method was immunoSEQ multiplex PCR. The table records tens of thousands of clones, about 74% of them present only once.

The sequenced sample was CD4+ T cells from PBMCs cultured with HCoV-OC43 spike peptides, obtained after COVID-19 vaccination. Stated subset: HCoV-OC43 spike overlapping peptide pool stimulation. J is TRBJ2-1 and V is TRBV25-1; D may correspond to TRBD1 or TRBD2 (5 bases each). The source is a human donor who received a COVID-19 vaccine. CDR3 nucleotide sequence: TGTGCCAGCACCGCTAGGGACGGGGTTGCCTACAATGAGCAGTTCTTC. The encoded protein is CASTARDGVAYNEQFF.